This note documents a single T cell receptor (beta chain) sequence. Its antigen is unknown. Germline trimming cut 4 bases from V and 4 bases from J; bases unmatched to any gene: 12. The CDR3 has 16 residues. Germline V lookup: CDR1 MNHNY, CDR2 SVGAGI (reference sequence). Sequencing was preceded by expansion of antigen-specific CD4+ T cells with viral peptide pools in the ViraFEST assay. On day 10 of culture, CD4+ T cells were separated out. Vaccine recipients had no previous SARS-CoV-2 infection; their nucleocapsid antibodies were negative. Fresh IL-2-containing medium replaced half the medium on days 3 and 7. Assay used: immunoSEQ multiplex PCR; TCRdb lists only in-frame clones, some missing. The data hold more than 40,000 clones, with roughly 70% observed a single time. These data originate in a study of vaccination effects on CD4 cells after COVID-19. General study results and limits: Long after vaccination, the clones induced by infection and by vaccine shrank markedly in size.

The chain has TRBV6-6 and TRBJ2-7; 8 positions agree with TRBD1. The TCR was taken from a human donor who received a COVID-19 vaccine. The sample here was CD4+ T cells from PBMCs cultured with HCoV-OC43 spike peptides, taken before COVID-19 vaccination. Subset described: HCoV-OC43 spike overlapping peptide pool stimulation. CDR3 loop: CASSSATTGGPYEQYF. The CDR3 DNA is TGTGCCAGCAGTTCCGCAACCACAGGGGGGCCTTACGAGCAGTACTTC.